This T cell receptor beta chain was captured by sequencing in a study of blood T cell repertoires in COVID-19. The overall study: Spain, Italy and the United States supplied samples that represented acute and convalescent COVID-19. From T cells, B-cell-depleted T cells, or PBMCs came the material, which was cDNA or gDNA.

This clone appeared a few times. The V end lost 3 bases, the J end lost 6 bases, and 9 bases lay between the germline ends. The CDR3 sequence is 11 residues long. CDR1 is DFQATT, CDR2 SNEGSKA, per germline (reference sequence). In the original analysis: Amplification with reference gene primers provided the estimates of nucleated cell counts. TCRdb keeps only in-frame clones here, not all; method: immunoSEQ multiplex PCR. Clonal size and the V and J genes are those of that table, whereas D and trimming came from the DNA. Of 200,000 to 300,000 clones listed, roughly 84% are singletons. The V call is TRBV20-1, the J call TRBJ2-7; D is unclear. Sequenced input: peripheral blood. The TCR was taken from a human donor in a cohort sampled during active COVID-19. The CDR3 coding sequence is TGCAGTGCTAGCCGTGTGCGCGAGCAGTACTTC. It encodes CSASRVREQYF.